This T cell receptor beta chain was obtained from a study of cytomegalovirus exposure and HLA in healthy donors. Study-level findings and limits: In a later analysis, productive TCRs from donors in an Asian-associated ancestry cluster reportedly carried fewer N-insertions than the cohort mean.

Remarks on this clone: Its target is not known.

The PCR employed 60 Vbeta primers together with 13 Jbeta primers. Original processing notes: Among the unique TCR beta chains that a later analysis counted, around 82 million in all, approximately 12 million were shared. The protocol was immunoSEQ multiplex PCR, while the TCRdb copy is restricted to in-frame clones and leaves out a portion. V, J and clone size are taken as reported in that table, and D and trimming were inferred from the DNA itself. The sample includes 160,000 or so clones, 60% to 80% of them seen just once. Trimming removed 1 base at V and 8 bases at J, with 8 bases between. CDR3 length equals 12 residues. Looked up from germline, CDR1 is SGHTA and CDR2 is FQGNSA.

The specimen was PBMCs. The chain joins TRBV7-2 to TRBJ2-5; D unresolved. This receptor was taken from a man aged 45-65 years in good health and CMV-seropositive. CDR3 in amino acids: CASSLEVGTQYF. CDR3 sequence (DNA): TGTGCCAGCAGCTTAGAAGTCGGTACCCAGTACTTC.